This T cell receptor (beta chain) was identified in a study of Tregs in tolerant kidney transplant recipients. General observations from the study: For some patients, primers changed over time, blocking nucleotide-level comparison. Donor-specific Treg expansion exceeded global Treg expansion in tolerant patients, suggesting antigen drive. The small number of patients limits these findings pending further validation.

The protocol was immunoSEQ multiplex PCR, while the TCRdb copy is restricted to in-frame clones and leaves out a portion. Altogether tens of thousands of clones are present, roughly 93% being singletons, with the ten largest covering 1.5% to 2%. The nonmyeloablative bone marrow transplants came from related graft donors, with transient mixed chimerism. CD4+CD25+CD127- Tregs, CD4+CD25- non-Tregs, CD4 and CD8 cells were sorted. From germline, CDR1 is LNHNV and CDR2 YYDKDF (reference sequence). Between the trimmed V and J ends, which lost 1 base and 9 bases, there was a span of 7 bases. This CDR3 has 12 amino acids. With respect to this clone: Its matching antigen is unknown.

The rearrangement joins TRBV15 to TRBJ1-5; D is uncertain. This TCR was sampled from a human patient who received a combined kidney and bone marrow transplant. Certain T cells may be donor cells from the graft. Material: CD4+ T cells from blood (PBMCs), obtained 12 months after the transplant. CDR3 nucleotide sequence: TGTGCCACCAGCAGAGGGGGAGGGCCCCAGCATTTT. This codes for CATSRGGGPQHF.